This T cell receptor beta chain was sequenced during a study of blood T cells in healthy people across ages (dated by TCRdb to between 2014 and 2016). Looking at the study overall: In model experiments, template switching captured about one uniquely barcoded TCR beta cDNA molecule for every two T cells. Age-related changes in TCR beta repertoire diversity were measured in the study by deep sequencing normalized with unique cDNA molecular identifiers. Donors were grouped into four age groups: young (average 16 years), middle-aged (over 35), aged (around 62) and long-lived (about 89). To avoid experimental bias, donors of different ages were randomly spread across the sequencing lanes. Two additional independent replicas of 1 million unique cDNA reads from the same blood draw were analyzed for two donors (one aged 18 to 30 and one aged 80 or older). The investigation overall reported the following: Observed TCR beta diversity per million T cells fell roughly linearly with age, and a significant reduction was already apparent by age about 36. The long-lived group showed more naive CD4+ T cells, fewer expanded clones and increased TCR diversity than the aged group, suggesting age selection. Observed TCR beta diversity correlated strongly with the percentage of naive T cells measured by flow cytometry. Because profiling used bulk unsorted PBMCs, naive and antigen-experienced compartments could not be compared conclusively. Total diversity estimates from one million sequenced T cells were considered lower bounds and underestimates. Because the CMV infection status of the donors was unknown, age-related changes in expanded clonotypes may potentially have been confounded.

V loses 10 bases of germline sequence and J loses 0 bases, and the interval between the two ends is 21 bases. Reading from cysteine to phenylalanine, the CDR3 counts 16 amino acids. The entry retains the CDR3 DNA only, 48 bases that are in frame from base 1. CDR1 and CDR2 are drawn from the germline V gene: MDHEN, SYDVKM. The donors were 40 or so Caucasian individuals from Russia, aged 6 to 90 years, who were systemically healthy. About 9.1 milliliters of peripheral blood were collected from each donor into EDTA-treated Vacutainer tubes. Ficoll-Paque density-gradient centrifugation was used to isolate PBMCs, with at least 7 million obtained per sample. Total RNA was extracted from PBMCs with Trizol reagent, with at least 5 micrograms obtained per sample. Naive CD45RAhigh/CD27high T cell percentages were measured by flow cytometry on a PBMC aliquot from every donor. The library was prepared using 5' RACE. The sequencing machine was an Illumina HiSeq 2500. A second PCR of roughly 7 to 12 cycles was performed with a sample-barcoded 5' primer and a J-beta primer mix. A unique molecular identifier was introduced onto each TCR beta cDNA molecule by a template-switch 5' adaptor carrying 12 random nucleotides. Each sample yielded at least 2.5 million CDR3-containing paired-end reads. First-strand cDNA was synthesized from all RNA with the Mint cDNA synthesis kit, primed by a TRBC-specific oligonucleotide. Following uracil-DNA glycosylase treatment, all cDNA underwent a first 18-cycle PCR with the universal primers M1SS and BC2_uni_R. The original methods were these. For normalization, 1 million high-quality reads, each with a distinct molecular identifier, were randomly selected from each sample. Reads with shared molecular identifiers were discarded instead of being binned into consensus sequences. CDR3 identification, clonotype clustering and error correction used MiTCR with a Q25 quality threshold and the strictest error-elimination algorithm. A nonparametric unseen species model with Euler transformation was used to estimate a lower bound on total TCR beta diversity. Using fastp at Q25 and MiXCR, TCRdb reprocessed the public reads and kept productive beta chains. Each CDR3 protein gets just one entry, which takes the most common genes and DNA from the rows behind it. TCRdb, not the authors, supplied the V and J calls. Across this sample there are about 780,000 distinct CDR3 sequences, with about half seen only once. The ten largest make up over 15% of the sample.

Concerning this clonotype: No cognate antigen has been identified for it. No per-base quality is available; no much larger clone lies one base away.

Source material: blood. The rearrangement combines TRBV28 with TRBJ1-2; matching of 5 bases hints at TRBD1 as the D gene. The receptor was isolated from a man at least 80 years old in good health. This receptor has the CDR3 CAINHPRGQPNYGYTF. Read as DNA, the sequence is TGTGCCATCAATCATCCTCGGGGCCAGCCTAACTATGGCTACACCTTC.